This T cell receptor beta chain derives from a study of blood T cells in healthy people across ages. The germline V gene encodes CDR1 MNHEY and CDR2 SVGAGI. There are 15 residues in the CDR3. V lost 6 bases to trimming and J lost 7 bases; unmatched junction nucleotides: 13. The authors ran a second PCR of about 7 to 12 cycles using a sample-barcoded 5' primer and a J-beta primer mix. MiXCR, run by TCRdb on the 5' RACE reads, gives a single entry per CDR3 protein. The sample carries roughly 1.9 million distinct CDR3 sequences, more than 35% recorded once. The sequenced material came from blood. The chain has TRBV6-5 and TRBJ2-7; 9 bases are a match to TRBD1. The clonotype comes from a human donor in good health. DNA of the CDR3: TGTGCCAGCAGACTCGAGGACAGGGGTTCGGGGGAGCAGTACTTC. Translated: CASRLEDRGSGEQYF.